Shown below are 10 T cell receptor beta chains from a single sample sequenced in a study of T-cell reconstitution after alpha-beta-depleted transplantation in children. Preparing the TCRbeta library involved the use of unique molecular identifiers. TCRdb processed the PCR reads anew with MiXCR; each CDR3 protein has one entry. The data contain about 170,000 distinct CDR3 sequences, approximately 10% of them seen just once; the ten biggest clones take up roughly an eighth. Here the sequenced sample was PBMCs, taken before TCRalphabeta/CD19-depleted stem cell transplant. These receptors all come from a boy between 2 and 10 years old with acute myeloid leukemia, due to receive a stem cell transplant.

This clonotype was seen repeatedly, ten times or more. The DNA for the CDR3 is TGCAGCGTTGAACGGCTAGCGGGAGGGCCCTCCTACAATGAGCAGTTCTTC. Amino acids: CSVERLAGGPSYNEQFF. The rearrangement links TRBV29-1 to TRBJ2-1, with 12 bases lining up with TRBD2. The CDR3 spans 17 residues. The ends lost 2 bases at V and 0 bases at J; junction bases unmatched: 5. In germline, CDR1 is SQVTM, CDR2 ANQGSEA.

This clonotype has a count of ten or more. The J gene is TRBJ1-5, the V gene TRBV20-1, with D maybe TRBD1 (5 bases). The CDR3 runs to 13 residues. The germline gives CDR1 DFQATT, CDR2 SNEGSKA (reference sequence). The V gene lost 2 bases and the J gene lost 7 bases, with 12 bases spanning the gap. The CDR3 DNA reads TGCAGTGCTAGACCCGGGGCAGGGCAGCCCCAGCATTTT. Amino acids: CSARPGAGQPQHF.

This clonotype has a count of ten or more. Here the CDR3 DNA reads TGCAGCGTTGAGTCAGGGCGGGAAAAACTGTTTTTT. This gives the protein CSVESGREKLFF. The chain uses TRBV29-1 and TRBJ1-4, with D perhaps matching TRBD1 (5 bases). This CDR3 contains 12 residues. With 3 bases removed from V and 8 bases from J, the gap between germline ends came to 10 bases. Germline V CDR1 and CDR2: SQVTM, ANQGSEA.

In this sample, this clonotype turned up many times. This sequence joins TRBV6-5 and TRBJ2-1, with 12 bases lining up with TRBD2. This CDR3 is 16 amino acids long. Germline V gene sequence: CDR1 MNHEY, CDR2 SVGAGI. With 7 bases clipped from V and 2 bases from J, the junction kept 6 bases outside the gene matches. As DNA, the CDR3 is TGTGCCAGCACCCGACTAGCGGGAGACCCCTACAATGAGCAGTTCTTC. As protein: CASTRLAGDPYNEQFF.

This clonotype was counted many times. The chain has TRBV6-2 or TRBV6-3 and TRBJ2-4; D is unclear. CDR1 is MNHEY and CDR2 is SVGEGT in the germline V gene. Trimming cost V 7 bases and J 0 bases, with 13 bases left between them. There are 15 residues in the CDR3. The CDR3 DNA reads TGTGCCAGCACCCCTCGAGGCAGAGCCAAAAACATTCAGTACTTC. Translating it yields CASTPRGRAKNIQYF.

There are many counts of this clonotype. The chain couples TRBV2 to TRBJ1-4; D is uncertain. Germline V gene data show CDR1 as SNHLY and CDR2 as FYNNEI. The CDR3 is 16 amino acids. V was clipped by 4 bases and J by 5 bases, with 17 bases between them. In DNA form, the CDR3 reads TGTGCCAGCAGTGGAGGAAGCCTACAGCCAAATGAAAAACTGTTTTTT. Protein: CASSGGSLQPNEKLFF.

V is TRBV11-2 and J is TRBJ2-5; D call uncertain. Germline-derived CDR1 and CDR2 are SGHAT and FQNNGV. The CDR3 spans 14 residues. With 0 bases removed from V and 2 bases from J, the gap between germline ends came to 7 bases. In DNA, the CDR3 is TGTGCCAGCAGCTTAGAAGTACAGCAAGAGACCCAGTACTTC. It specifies CASSLEVQQETQYF. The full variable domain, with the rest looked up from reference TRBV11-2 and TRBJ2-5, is EAGVAQSPRYKIIEKRQSVAFWCNPISGHATLYWYQQILGQGPKLLIQFQNNGVVDDSQLPKDRFSAERLKGVDSTLKIQPAKLEDSAVYLCASSLEVQQETQYFGPGTRLLVL.

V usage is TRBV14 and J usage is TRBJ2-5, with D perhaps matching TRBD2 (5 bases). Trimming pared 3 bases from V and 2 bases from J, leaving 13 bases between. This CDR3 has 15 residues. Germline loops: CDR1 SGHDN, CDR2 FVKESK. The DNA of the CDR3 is TGTGCCAGCAGCCACGGGGAGAACCTTCAAGAGACCCAGTACTTC. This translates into CASSHGENLQETQYF. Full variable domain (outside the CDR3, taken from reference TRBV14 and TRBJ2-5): EAGVTQFPSHSVIEKGQTVTLRCDPISGHDNLYWYRRVMGKEIKFLLHFVKESKQDESGMPNNRFLAERTGGTYSTLKVQPAELEDSGVYFCASSHGENLQETQYFGPGTRLLVL.

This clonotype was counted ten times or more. CDR3 DNA sequence: TGTGCCAGCAGTTTTCTTCTCTCTGGAGCGAACACCGGGGAGCTGTTTTTT. This encodes CASSFLLSGANTGELFF. V and J are TRBV12-3 or TRBV12-4 and TRBJ2-2; no firm D call. This CDR3 region has 17 residues. V was pared by 3 bases and J by 0 bases, with 14 bases between.

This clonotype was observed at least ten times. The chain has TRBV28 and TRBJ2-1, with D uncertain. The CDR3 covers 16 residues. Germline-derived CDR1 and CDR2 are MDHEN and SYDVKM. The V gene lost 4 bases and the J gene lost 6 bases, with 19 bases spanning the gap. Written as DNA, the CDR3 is TGTGCCAGCAGTTCATACCTTAGGACCAAGCCCAATGAGCAGTTCTTC. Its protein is CASSSYLRTKPNEQFF.